The 27 T cell receptor beta chains reported below all come from one sample, sequenced in a study of blood T cell repertoires in COVID-19 (dated by TCRdb to the early 2020s). Preparation of the library involved the immunoSEQ multiplex PCR assay. The immuneACCESS repertoire file appears here via TCRdb, limited to in-frame rearrangements. These files lack a portion of the clones; in checked studies, under half of the deficit traces to unresolved V genes, and the cause of the others is not known. For this sample there are 250,000 to 300,000 clones; roughly 90% appear just once. The ten largest clones take up around 13% of the sample. The sample comprised peripheral blood. These TCRs come from a woman aged 70-85 years with COVID-19, enrolled during active disease.

Only one count was recorded for this clone. The chain uses TRBV19 and TRBJ1-1, with a possible D match to TRBD1 (5 bases). The germline V and J ends were trimmed by 4 bases and 8 bases, with 23 bases remaining between them. The CDR3 totals 16 residues. Germline CDR1 reads LNHDA; CDR2 reads SQIVND (reference sequence). CDR3: CASSSFKQSGWGEAFF. The CDR3 DNA reads TGTGCCAGTAGTAGTTTTAAACAATCAGGATGGGGCGAAGCTTTCTTT.

The chain has TRBV27 and TRBJ1-2; D may be TRBD1 (5 bases). From germline, CDR1 is MNHEY and CDR2 SMNVEV (reference sequence). V lost 2 bases and J 7 bases, leaving 11 bases between the germline ends. This CDR3 spans 13 amino acids. CDR3 region: CASSLGGEGGYTF. The CDR3 bases are TGTGCCAGCAGTTTAGGGGGGGAAGGTGGCTACACCTTC.

The CDR3: CASSSAGTNEKLFF. CDR3 bases: TGTGCCAGCAGTTCCGCCGGAACTAATGAAAAACTGTTTTTT. The chain uses TRBV6-5 and TRBJ1-4; no clear D gene. Trimming stripped 4 bases from V and 1 base from J, with 7 bases between. In germline, CDR1 is MNHEY, CDR2 SVGAGI. The CDR3 runs to 14 residues.

The chain uses TRBV28 and TRBJ1-2; D is possibly TRBD1 (6 bases). Germline V gene data show CDR1 as MDHEN and CDR2 as SYDVKM. V gave up 6 bases and J gave up 4 bases, with 12 bases separating them. The CDR3 covers 13 residues. CDR3 sequence: CASRKTGLYGYTF. CDR3 bases: TGTGCCAGCAGAAAGACAGGTCTCTATGGCTACACCTTC.

The V gene is TRBV27, the J gene TRBJ1-5; no definite D call. The V end was cut by 1 base, the J end by 4 bases, with 11 bases between. Germline V CDR1 and CDR2: MNHEY, SMNVEV (reference sequence). This CDR3 is 15 amino acids long. CDR3 in DNA: TGTGCCAGCAGTTTATACGCCAGAACGAATCAGCCCCAGCATTTT. Translation: CASSLYARTNQPQHF.

This chain links TRBV7-2 with TRBJ2-2, with TRBD2 matching over 14 bases. CDR3 length: 18 residues. V shed 0 bases, J shed 6 bases, and the junction held 6 bases outside the gene matches. CDR1 and CDR2 (germline): SGHTA, FQGNSA. The CDR3 region has the DNA TGTGCCAGCAGCTTAGCCCCGACTAGCGGGGGGGTGGCCGGGGAGCTGTTTTTT. As protein: CASSLAPTSGGVAGELFF.

This clone was counted a few times. The chain recombines TRBV4-3 with TRBJ2-3, with 11 bases lining up with TRBD2. Germline V gives CDR1 LGHNA, CDR2 YSLEER. The CDR3 sequence is 20 residues long. V was pared by 2 bases and J by 1 base, with 14 bases of the junction left unmatched. CDR3 sequence (DNA): TGCGCCAGCAGCCAAAAACTAGCGGGGGAGCCCACCCTCGGCACAGATACGCAGTATTTT. Translated, it gives CASSQKLAGEPTLGTDTQYF.

The chain is built from TRBV5-6 and TRBJ1-2; perhaps TRBD1 as D (5 bases). The V gene lost 1 base and the J gene lost 2 bases, with 9 bases spanning the gap. The CDR3 covers 14 residues. CDR1 is SGHDT and CDR2 is YYEEEE in the germline V gene. The CDR3 DNA reads TGTGCCAGCAGCTTGTCAGGGTCCAACTATGGCTACACCTTC. Translated: CASSLSGSNYGYTF.

The gene calls are TRBV7-3 and TRBJ1-1; TRBD1 is a possible D gene (5 bases). CDR1 SGHTA and CDR2 FQGTGA come from the germline V gene. This CDR3 is 14 amino acids long. Trimming stripped 3 bases from V and 0 bases from J, with 8 bases between. CDR3 DNA sequence: TGTGCCAGCAGCTTTGGAGGGGTGAACACTGAAGCTTTCTTT. Translation: CASSFGGVNTEAFF.

The V call is TRBV5-3, the J call TRBJ1-2; D may be TRBD1 (5 bases). TRBV5-3 is given ORF status, its function remaining uncertain. This CDR3 has 15 amino acids. V dropped 4 bases and J dropped 2 bases, with 15 bases sitting between them. The DNA for the CDR3 is TGTGCCAGAAGCCCCGACGCGACAGTAAACTATGGCTACACCTTC. Its protein is CARSPDATVNYGYTF.

The chain employs TRBV2 and TRBJ2-1; 11 bases are shared with TRBD2. The CDR3 covers 16 residues. The V segment lost 6 bases and the J segment 0 bases; nucleotides outside the gene matches: 4. CDR1 and CDR2 (germline): SNHLY, FYNNEI. This chain's CDR3 is CASRTSGVDSYNEQFF. The CDR3 DNA reads TGTGCCAGCAGGACTAGCGGGGTTGACTCCTACAATGAGCAGTTCTTC.

This clone was picked up many times. This chain joins TRBV5-1 and TRBJ1-1; 7 bases are shared with TRBD1. The ends lost 10 bases at V and 0 bases at J; junction bases unmatched: 9. The germline gives CDR1 SGHRS, CDR2 YFSETQ. The CDR3 runs to 14 residues. The CDR3 region is CAGRTGPMNTEAFF. The CDR3, as DNA: TGCGCCGGACGGACAGGCCCCATGAACACTGAAGCTTTCTTT.

V is TRBV25-1 and J is TRBJ2-7; D is possibly TRBD2 (6 bases). V lost 6 bases and J 2 bases, leaving 11 bases between the germline ends. Germline V gene lookup returns CDR1 MGHDK and CDR2 SYGVNS. The CDR3 is 13 amino acids. CDR3 loop: CASRRGGPYEQYF. The CDR3 coding sequence is TGTGCCAGCAGAAGGGGAGGCCCCTACGAGCAGTACTTC.

The chain employs TRBV12-5 and TRBJ2-7; no clear D. This CDR3 has 14 residues. The V and J ends lost 3 bases and 2 bases respectively, with 11 bases between them. From germline, CDR1 is LGHNT and CDR2 FRNRAP. CDR3 in amino acids: CASGFPTSTYEQYF. The CDR3 DNA sequence: TGTGCTAGTGGTTTCCCCACTTCAACCTACGAGCAGTACTTC.

This rearrangement joins TRBV28 to TRBJ1-6; TRBD1 might be the D (6 bases). Trimming left V 5 bases short and J 10 bases short, with 18 bases between. The CDR3 covers 15 residues. Germline CDR1 MDHEN, CDR2 SYDVKM. The DNA of the CDR3 is TGTGCCAGCAGTCCCTCTCGACAGGCTCGGTCACCCCTCCACTTT. As protein: CASSPSRQARSPLHF.

The chain combines TRBV24-1 with TRBJ1-1; 12 bases are shared with TRBD1. The ends lost 8 bases at V and 10 bases at J; junction bases unmatched: 22. Germline CDR1 reads KGHDR; CDR2 reads SFDVKD. This CDR3 spans 18 amino acids. The CDR3 DNA reads TGTGCCACCACAGTTCTTATATTTTGGGACAGGGGGCGAATCCGAGCTTTCTTT. Translated, it gives CATTVLIFWDRGRIRAFF.

The J gene is TRBJ1-1, the V gene TRBV10-3, with D perhaps matching TRBD1 (6 bases). V lost 0 bases and J lost 0, with 14 bases in between. In germline, CDR1 is ENHRY, CDR2 SYGVKD. The CDR3 totals 17 residues. The chain's CDR3 is CAISESERTAMNTEAFF. The CDR3 DNA follows: TGTGCCATCAGTGAGTCGGAAAGGACAGCTATGAACACTGAAGCTTTCTTT.

The V gene is TRBV7-2, the J gene TRBJ2-3; TRBD2 aligns across 8 bases. Germline V gene data show CDR1 as SGHTA and CDR2 as FQGNSA. The CDR3 is 14 amino acids. J lost 5 bases, V lost 5 bases, and 6 bases had no gene match. The CDR3 DNA reads as TGTGCCAGCAGCCTGGGACTAGGGGTAGATACGCAGTATTTT. It is translated as CASSLGLGVDTQYF.

This clone was found a few times. This rearrangement joins TRBV12-3 or TRBV12-4 to TRBJ1-2, with 8 bases that match TRBD1. V dropped 4 bases and J dropped 7; count of bases not matched to a gene: 2. CDR3 size: 12 residues. The CDR3 DNA reads TGTGCCAGCAGTTCCACAGGGGGTGGCTACACCTTC. This encodes CASSSTGGGYTF.

This chain connects TRBV28 to TRBJ1-3; TRBD1 might be the D (6 bases). Germline V lookup: CDR1 MDHEN, CDR2 SYDVKM. This CDR3 spans 16 amino acids. V was shortened by 6 bases and J by 0 bases, with 15 bases between the two germline ends. This CDR3 is CASSSGQYSSGNTIYF. The DNA for the CDR3 is TGTGCCAGCAGCTCCGGACAGTATAGCTCTGGAAACACCATATATTTT.

J is TRBJ1-1 and V is TRBV18, with 11 bases that match TRBD1. Germline assignment: CDR1 KGHSH and CDR2 LQKENI. The junction had 9 bases not matched to a gene; V was cut back by 5 bases and J by 1 base. The CDR3 is 17 residues long. In DNA, the CDR3 is TGTGCCAGCTCATCAGGACAGGGGGCGTCGGGGAACACTGAAGCTTTCTTT. This sequence encodes CASSSGQGASGNTEAFF.

This clone appeared a few times. V usage is TRBV3-1 (or the pseudogene TRBV3-2) and J usage is TRBJ2-5, with 11 nucleotides matching TRBD2. In germline, CDR1 is LGHDT, CDR2 YNNKEL (reference sequence). The CDR3 contains 14 residues. V was clipped by 5 bases and J by 5 bases; unmatched bases: 4. CDR3 residues: CASSVSGGVETQYF. The CDR3 region has the DNA TGTGCCAGCAGCGTTAGCGGGGGGGTGGAGACCCAGTACTTC.

This clone was observed a handful of times. Other DNA variants within this sample encode the same CDR3. V usage is TRBV4-1 and J usage is TRBJ1-1; D might be TRBD1 (6 bases). This CDR3 is built from 14 residues. Per the germline V gene, CDR1 is MGHRA and CDR2 is YSYEKL. Trimming shortened V by 3 bases and J by 3 bases, and 11 bases separated the two germline ends. CDR3 bases: TGCGCCAGCAGCCAGGGTTGGGGGCACACTGAAGCTTTCTTT. Its translation is CASSQGWGHTEAFF.

The chain joins TRBV5-4 to TRBJ1-1, with 9 bases aligning to TRBD1. V trimming: 3 bases; J trimming: 7 bases; junction bases outside the gene matches: 4. Germline V gene data show CDR1 as SGHNT and CDR2 as YYREEE (reference sequence). The CDR3 totals 13 residues. The CDR3 DNA reads TGTGCCAGCAGCTCGGGACAGGGAGGTGAAGCTTTCTTT. Its protein is CASSSGQGGEAFF.

The V gene is TRBV19, the J gene TRBJ2-5; 8 nucleotides align to TRBD2. Germline CDR1 is LNHDA and CDR2 is SQIVND (reference sequence). V was pared by 7 bases and J by 2 bases, with 12 bases of the junction left unmatched. This CDR3 region has 16 residues. CDR3 protein: CASMGLIAGHQETQYF. Written as DNA, the CDR3 is TGTGCCAGTATGGGTTTGATAGCGGGGCATCAAGAGACCCAGTACTTC. The full variable domain, rest sourced from reference TRBV19 and TRBJ2-5, is DGGITQSPKYLFRKEGQNVTLSCEQNLNHDAMYWYRQDPGQGLRLIYYSQIVNDFQKGDIAEGYSVSREKKESFPLTVTSAQKNPTAFYLCASMGLIAGHQETQYFGPGTRLLVL.

The chain employs TRBV6-5 and TRBJ2-5, with TRBD1 as a possible D gene (6 bases). There are 14 residues in the CDR3. V lost 2 bases and J lost 3, with 10 bases in between. CDR1 and CDR2 from the germline V gene are MNHEY and SVGAGI. CDR3 DNA: TGTGCCAGCAGTTACACTGGGACAAAAGAGACCCAGTACTTC. Translation gives CASSYTGTKETQYF.

The chain combines TRBV5-6 with TRBJ2-1; 10 bases match TRBD2. Germline assignment: CDR1 SGHDT and CDR2 YYEEEE. The CDR3 loop spans 14 amino acids. V dropped 6 bases and J dropped 7; count of bases not matched to a gene: 7. CDR3 sequence reads: CASKSGGASNEQFF. The CDR3 DNA sequence: TGTGCCAGCAAGAGCGGGGGGGCAAGTAATGAGCAGTTCTTC.